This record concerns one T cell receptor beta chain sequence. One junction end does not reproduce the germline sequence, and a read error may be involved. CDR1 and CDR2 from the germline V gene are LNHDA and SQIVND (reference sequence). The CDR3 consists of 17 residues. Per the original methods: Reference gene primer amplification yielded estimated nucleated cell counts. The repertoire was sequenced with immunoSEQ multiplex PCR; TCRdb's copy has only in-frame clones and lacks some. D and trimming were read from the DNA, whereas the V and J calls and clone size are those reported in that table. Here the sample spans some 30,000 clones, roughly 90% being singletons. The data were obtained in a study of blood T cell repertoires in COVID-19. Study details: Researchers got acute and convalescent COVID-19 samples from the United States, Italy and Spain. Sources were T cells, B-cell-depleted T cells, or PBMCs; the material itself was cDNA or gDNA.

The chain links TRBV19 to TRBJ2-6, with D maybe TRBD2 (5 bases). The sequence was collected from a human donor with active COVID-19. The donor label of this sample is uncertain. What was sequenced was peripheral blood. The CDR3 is CASRIGRGSSGANVLTF. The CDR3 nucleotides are TGTGCCAGTAGGATAGGACGGGGAAGCTCTGGGGCCAACGTCCTGACTTTC.